Each of the 6 T cell receptor beta chains below was sequenced from the same sample in a study of blood T cell repertoires in COVID-19. Data came from immunoSEQ multiplex PCR; TCRdb stores just in-frame clones and leaves some out. The sample includes around 200,000 clones, more than 75% of them seen just once. Material: peripheral blood. The receptors here all came from a man aged 70 or older with acute or convalescent COVID-19.

This chain joins TRBV27 and TRBJ2-7; possibly TRBD2 for D (5 bases). Germline values: CDR1 MNHEY, CDR2 SMNVEV (reference sequence). Trimming removed 0 bases at V and 3 bases at J, with 9 bases between. CDR3 length equals 14 residues. In DNA form, the CDR3 reads TGTGCCAGCAGTTTATCGATTCGGGGCTACGAGCAGTACTTC. Protein: CASSLSIRGYEQYF.

The chain uses TRBV3-1 (or the pseudogene TRBV3-2) and TRBJ1-3; D gene uncertain. The CDR3 has 13 amino acids. Trimming cost V 5 bases and J 1 base, with 6 bases left between them. Germline CDR1 and CDR2: LGHDT and YNNKEL (reference sequence). The CDR3 reads CASSLQSGNTIYF. The CDR3, as DNA: TGTGCCAGCAGCTTACAGTCTGGAAACACCATATATTTT.

CDR3 region: CASLRARGDTQYF. DNA for the CDR3: TGTGCCAGCCTTCGTGCGCGGGGAGATACGCAGTATTTT. This chain joins TRBV2 and TRBJ2-3; maybe TRBD2 (6 bases). The length of the CDR3 is 13 residues. V shed 8 bases and J shed 5 bases, with 14 bases lying between them. Germline V gene data show CDR1 as SNHLY and CDR2 as FYNNEI.

J is TRBJ2-1 and V is TRBV7-7; 8 bases line up with TRBD2. In germline, CDR1 is SSHAT, CDR2 FNYEAQ (reference sequence). V trimming: 5 bases; J trimming: 7 bases; junction bases outside the gene matches: 10. This CDR3 comprises 15 residues. CDR3 coding DNA: TGTGCCAGCAGCCCCCAACTAGCGGCGACGAATGAGCAGTTCTTC. Encoded protein: CASSPQLAATNEQFF.

The chain links TRBV12-5 to TRBJ2-3, with unresolved D. CDR3 length equals 12 residues. Germline CDR1 LGHNT, CDR2 FRNRAP. Trimming left V 5 bases short and J 6 bases short, with 9 bases between. The CDR3 coding sequence is TGTGCTAGTGGTCCTGCGGAGGATACGCAGTATTTT. It translates to CASGPAEDTQYF.

V is TRBV27 and J is TRBJ2-3; 10 bases are shared with TRBD2. V lost 5 bases to trimming and J lost 4 bases; unmatched junction nucleotides: 9. Germline CDR1 MNHEY, CDR2 SMNVEV (reference sequence). CDR3 length equals 16 residues. The CDR3 DNA sequence: TGTGCCAGCAGTAGCCCCCAGCGGGGGGGCGCAGATACGCAGTATTTT. It specifies CASSSPQRGGADTQYF.